The 16 T cell receptor beta chains below were found in one sample sequenced in a study of shared clonotypes between healthy human individuals. Using immunoSEQ multiplex PCR, the repertoire was profiled, and TCRdb retains in-frame clones only, with some absent. Among around 1,100,000 clones listed, about 80% were seen once. Specimen: memory CD4+ T cells from PBMCs. Regarding subset: CD45RA-negative fraction. Receptors were obtained from a man younger than 35 in good health. Some clones in this sample may be carry-over from other donors' samples.

The rearrangement uses TRBV5-1 and TRBJ2-7; tentatively, D is TRBD2 (6 bases). Germline loops: CDR1 SGHRS, CDR2 YFSETQ. The CDR3 extends over 15 amino acids. Deletions cut 0 bases from V and 4 bases from J, with 14 bases between. As DNA, the CDR3 is TGCGCCAGCAGCTTGGCCGGGGGACTCGTATACGAGCAGTACTTC. It is translated as CASSLAGGLVYEQYF. The full variable domain, completed using reference TRBV5-1 and TRBJ2-7, is KAGVTQTPRYLIKTRGQQVTLSCSPISGHRSVSWYQQTPGQGLQFLFEYFSETQRNKGNFPGRFSGRQFSNSRSEMNVSTLELGDSALYLCASSLAGGLVYEQYFGPGTRLTVT.

This chain joins TRBV5-6 and TRBJ1-1; D ambiguous. The germline V gene encodes CDR1 SGHDT and CDR2 YYEEEE. CDR3 length: 16 residues. V shed 5 bases and J shed 0 bases, with 17 bases lying between them. As DNA, the CDR3 is TGTGCCAGCAGTCAAAATCGGGGATCCATGAACACTGAAGCTTTCTTT. It yields the protein CASSQNRGSMNTEAFF.

About this clone: Other nucleotide sequences from this sample produce the same CDR3. The rearrangement joins TRBV5-1 to TRBJ2-2; TRBD2 matches at 9 bases. Germline V gives CDR1 SGHRS, CDR2 YFSETQ. The CDR3 extends over 16 amino acids. Germline trimming cut 4 bases from V and 0 bases from J; bases unmatched to any gene: 4. CDR3 region: CASSLTSGTNTGELFF. The CDR3 DNA follows: TGCGCCAGCAGCCTGACTAGCGGAACGAACACCGGGGAGCTGTTTTTT.

The V call is TRBV28, the J call TRBJ2-1; weak D call: TRBD2 (6 bases). CDR3 length: 14 amino acids. Germline V gene sequence: CDR1 MDHEN, CDR2 SYDVKM. V shed 7 bases and J shed 3 bases, with 13 bases lying between them. The CDR3 loop is CASTSGGDYNEQFF. The CDR3 DNA sequence: TGTGCCAGCACATCCGGGGGAGACTACAATGAGCAGTTCTTC.

CDR3 sequence reads: CASSVTGNSYNEQFF. For the CDR3, the DNA is TGCGCCAGCAGCGTAACAGGGAATTCCTACAATGAGCAGTTCTTC. The chain is built from TRBV4-1 and TRBJ2-1, with TRBD1 as a possible D gene (6 bases). Germline assignment: CDR1 MGHRA and CDR2 YSYEKL. CDR3 length: 15 amino acids. The V gene lost 5 bases and the J gene lost 1 base, with 12 bases spanning the gap.

This chain uses TRBV19 with TRBJ2-7, with 9 nucleotides matching TRBD1. V dropped 2 bases and J dropped 3; count of bases not matched to a gene: 5. The CDR3 spans 15 residues. Germline CDR1 LNHDA, CDR2 SQIVND (reference sequence). CDR3 amino acids: CASSIRGQGGYEQYF. DNA of the CDR3: TGTGCCAGTAGTATAAGGGGACAGGGAGGCTACGAGCAGTACTTC.

V gene TRBV5-4 combines with J gene TRBJ1-3, with a weak D call TRBD1 (5 bases). CDR1 and CDR2 (germline): SGHNT, YYREEE (reference sequence). The CDR3 extends over 16 amino acids. Trimming left V 1 base short and J 3 bases short, with 14 bases between. CDR3 in DNA: TGTGCCAGCAGCTTGAAGGTTCGCGGGGGTGGAAACACCATATATTTT. As protein: CASSLKVRGGGNTIYF.

CDR3 amino acids: CASSWQGVLTDTQYF. Written as DNA, the CDR3 is TGCGCCAGCAGCTGGCAGGGGGTTCTAACAGATACGCAGTATTTT. V usage is TRBV5-1 and J usage is TRBJ2-3, with 7 bases matching TRBD1. The trim removed 3 bases at V and 3 bases at J, leaving 7 bases unmatched. This CDR3 is 15 amino acids long. Germline-derived CDR1 and CDR2 are SGHRS and YFSETQ.

V gene TRBV5-6 combines with J gene TRBJ2-1; D uncertain. This CDR3 has 14 amino acids. Trimming pared 5 bases from V and 2 bases from J, leaving 11 bases between. CDR1 SGHDT and CDR2 YYEEEE come from the germline V gene. CDR3: CASRRFSTYNEQFF. CDR3 sequence (DNA): TGTGCCAGCAGGCGGTTTTCAACCTACAATGAGCAGTTCTTC.

The chain joins TRBV9 to TRBJ2-7, with TRBD2 identical over 7 bases. Unmatched junction bases numbered 11, after V lost 0 bases and J lost 5 bases. Germline V lookup: CDR1 SGDLS, CDR2 YYNGEE. The CDR3 length is 16 residues. CDR3 residues: CASSVGAGSPSHEQYF. The CDR3 DNA reads TGTGCCAGCAGCGTAGGAGCGGGAAGCCCTTCTCACGAGCAGTACTTC.

The V and J genes are TRBV18 and TRBJ2-7; D possibly corresponds to TRBD1 (5 bases). Deletions cut 6 bases from V and 0 bases from J, with 18 bases between. This CDR3 is 16 amino acids long. The germline V gene has CDR1 KGHSH and CDR2 LQKENI. CDR3 bases: TGTGCCAGCTCCCGAGGTCAGGACACGGCCTCCTACGAGCAGTACTTC. Translated, it gives CASSRGQDTASYEQYF.

This chain uses TRBV2 with TRBJ2-7; a weak D match, TRBD1 (5 bases). Germline-derived CDR1 and CDR2 are SNHLY and FYNNEI. The CDR3 sequence is 16 residues long. V was shortened by 4 bases and J by 3 bases, with 19 bases between the two germline ends. CDR3 DNA: TGTGCCAGCAGTGGGGGCCTGCAGGGCGGATACTACGAGCAGTACTTC. This encodes CASSGGLQGGYYEQYF.

The V gene is TRBV5-1, the J gene TRBJ2-3, with 10 nucleotides matching TRBD2. Per germline, CDR1 SGHRS and CDR2 YFSETQ. The length of the CDR3 is 15 residues. V was clipped by 3 bases and J by 2 bases; unmatched bases: 3. This CDR3 is CASSSSGRNTDTQYF. In DNA form, the CDR3 reads TGCGCCAGCAGCTCTAGCGGGAGAAACACAGATACGCAGTATTTT.

A few counts support this clone. The rearrangement uses TRBV9 and TRBJ1-1; TRBD1 matches at 8 bases. The CDR3 is 15 amino acids. The junction had 6 bases not matched to a gene; V was cut back by 4 bases and J by 1 base. Germline lookup yields CDR1 SGDLS and CDR2 YYNGEE. CDR3 nucleotides: TGTGCCAGCAGCTCGGGACAGGTTGGGAACACTGAAGCTTTCTTT. Translated, it gives CASSSGQVGNTEAFF.

The gene calls are TRBV4-1 and TRBJ2-5, with 8 bases aligning to TRBD1. After removal of 4 bases from V and 4 bases from J, the junction contained 2 bases not matched to a gene. CDR1 and CDR2 from the germline V gene are MGHRA and YSYEKL. This CDR3 has 13 residues. CDR3 coding DNA: TGCGCCAGCAGCCCCAGGGGGCGAGAGACCCAGTACTTC. Translating gives CASSPRGRETQYF.

Details on this clone: Other nucleotide sequences from this sample produce the same CDR3. The genes are TRBV30 and TRBJ1-3; D gene ambiguous. Germline lookup yields CDR1 GTSNPN and CDR2 SVGIG (reference sequence). V was trimmed by 4 bases and J by 0 bases, leaving 1 base between them. The CDR3 totals 11 residues. In nucleotides, the CDR3 is TGTGCCTGGACCTCTGGAAACACCATATATTTT. This codes for CAWTSGNTIYF.